A single sample gave rise to the 11 T cell receptor beta chains below, sequenced in a study of regulatory T cells in long-lasting Graves disease. Construction of TCR beta libraries relied on iRepertoire HTBI primers and on Arm-PCR targeting CDR3 regions. TCRdb fed the multiplex PCR reads into MiXCR, producing one record per CDR3 protein. This sample has 400,000 to 550,000 distinct CDR3 sequences; 15% to 20% occur once, and the top ten carry roughly 23%. This sample's time point: newly diagnosed GD, antithyroid drugs for less than 3 months. RNA isolated from PBMCs was used to make the TCR library. This same sample was also part of a study on T cells in Graves' hyperthyroidism and ophthalmopathy.

The starting material was peripheral blood mononuclear cells (PBMCs), obtained at new diagnosis, from a patient treated with antithyroid drugs. Every receptor here comes from a woman aged 18 to 35 with Graves disease.

For this clonotype: At one end the junction does not follow the germline gene, possibly because of a read error. The J gene is TRBJ2-5, the V gene TRBV5-1; 8 bases agree with TRBD1. CDR1 and CDR2 (germline): SGHRS, YFSETQ. The CDR3 is made up of 15 amino acids. The CDR3 loop reads CAGSPPDRAWETQYF. CDR3 coding DNA: TGTGCCGGCAGCCCCCCGGACAGGGCTTGGGAGACCCAGTACTTC.

The chain joins TRBV20-1 to TRBJ2-2; 9 bases map to TRBD2. There are 17 residues in the CDR3. J lost 7 bases, V lost 3 bases, and 15 bases had no gene match. CDR1 DFQATT and CDR2 SNEGSKA come from the germline V gene (reference sequence). The CDR3 spells CSASVRAGGIVSGELFF. The CDR3 DNA is TGCAGTGCTAGTGTGCGAGCGGGAGGAATAGTTAGCGGGGAGCTGTTTTTT.

This clonotype was found many times. This chain uses TRBV18 with TRBJ2-7; TRBD2 agrees at 8 bases. Germline V gene data show CDR1 as KGHSH and CDR2 as LQKENI. The V segment lost 4 bases and the J segment 2 bases; nucleotides outside the gene matches: 16. The CDR3 sequence is 18 residues long. The DNA for the CDR3 is TGTGCCAGCTCACTCTCCCCCCCGGGGGGGGCGTCTGCCTACGAGCAGTACTTC. This translates into CASSLSPPGGASAYEQYF.

This clonotype was seen only a few times. J is TRBJ1-3 and V is TRBV28; D is unresolved. Trimming removed 5 bases from V and 3 bases from J, with 11 bases in between. The CDR3 totals 14 residues. The V gene's germline CDR1 is MDHEN and CDR2 SYDVKM. The CDR3 nucleotides are TGTGCCAGCAGTCCGCACACTATTGGAAACACCATATATTTT. Translated: CASSPHTIGNTIYF.

V usage is TRBV6-2 or TRBV6-3 and J usage is TRBJ2-5; 7 bases match TRBD1. The CDR3 is 12 amino acids. CDR1 is MNHEY, CDR2 SVGEGT, per germline. The trim removed 7 bases at V and 4 bases at J, leaving 3 bases unmatched. The CDR3 protein is CASTTGLETQYF. DNA for the CDR3: TGTGCCAGCACGACAGGGTTAGAGACCCAGTACTTC.

The chain links TRBV9 to TRBJ2-7; D possibly matches TRBD1 or TRBD2 (5 bases each). Trimming removed 3 bases at V and 6 bases at J, with 16 bases between. The CDR3 loop spans 14 amino acids. In germline, CDR1 is SGDLS, CDR2 YYNGEE. DNA for the CDR3: TGTGCCAGCAGCGCTCAGGGCATTGGGGGCGAGCAGTACTTC. Its protein product is CASSAQGIGGEQYF.

Notes on this clonotype: Given a much more abundant clone one base away, this may be a read error. The chain carries TRBV30 and TRBJ1-1; unclear D gene. This CDR3 has 18 amino acids. CDR1 is GTSNPN, CDR2 SVGIG, per germline (reference sequence). CDR3 sequence (DNA): TGTGCCCGGAGTGTACTCCTAAGAAGGGCCAAAATAGATAGAGAAGCTTTCTTT. Translation gives CARSVLLRRAKIDREAFF.

This clonotype was counted only a few times. The chain recombines TRBV12-3 or TRBV12-4 with TRBJ1-2; no definite D call. V was pared by 2 bases and J by 6 bases, with 10 bases between. This CDR3 spans 13 amino acids. The CDR3 here is CASSLNPGHGYTF. The CDR3 nucleotides read TGTGCCAGCAGTTTAAATCCCGGGCATGGCTACACCTTC.

This clonotype was picked up a small number of times. V gene TRBV12-3 or TRBV12-4 combines with J gene TRBJ1-6, with TRBD1 as a possible D gene (6 bases). This CDR3 contains 13 residues. Between the trimmed V and J ends, which lost 4 bases and 9 bases, there was a span of 10 bases. This CDR3 reads CASSSSRGSPLHF. CDR3 bases: TGTGCCAGCAGTTCATCCAGGGGTTCACCCCTCCACTTT.

This clonotype came up a few times. This rearrangement joins TRBV29-1 to TRBJ1-3, with D maybe TRBD1 (6 bases). Trimming took 7 bases from V and 2 from J, leaving 15 bases between them. Per germline, CDR1 SQVTM and CDR2 ANQGSEA. The CDR3 totals 14 residues. In DNA form, the CDR3 reads TGCAGCGCCCCGGACAGCTCAACTGGAAACACCATATATTTT. Its translation: CSAPDSSTGNTIYF.

This clonotype has ten or more counts. The CDR3 DNA sequence: TGTGCCTGGAGTGTCCTAGCGGGCTCCTACAATGAGCAGTTCTTC. It translates to CAWSVLAGSYNEQFF. The chain couples TRBV30 to TRBJ2-1; 8 positions agree with TRBD2. The length of the CDR3 is 15 residues. V lost 0 bases to trimming and J lost 0 bases; unmatched junction nucleotides: 1. The germline CDR1 and CDR2 sequences are GTSNPN and SVGIG (reference sequence).